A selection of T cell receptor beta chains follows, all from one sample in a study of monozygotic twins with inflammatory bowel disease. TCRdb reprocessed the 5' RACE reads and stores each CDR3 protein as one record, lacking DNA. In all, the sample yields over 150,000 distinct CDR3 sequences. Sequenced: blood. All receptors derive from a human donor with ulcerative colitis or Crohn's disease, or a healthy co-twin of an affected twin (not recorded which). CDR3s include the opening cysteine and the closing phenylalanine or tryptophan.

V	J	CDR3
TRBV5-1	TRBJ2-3	CASSLERAGMDTQYF
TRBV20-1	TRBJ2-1	CSARDRQREGNEQFF
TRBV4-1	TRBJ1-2	CASSQLGIYGYTF
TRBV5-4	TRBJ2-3	CASSLIGSPDTQYF
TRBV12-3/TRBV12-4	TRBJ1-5	CGSIPRQNLNQPQHF
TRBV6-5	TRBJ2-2	CASSYSRLAGGTGELFF
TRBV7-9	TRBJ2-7	CASTPPGGRAAREQYF
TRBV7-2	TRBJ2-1	CASSLLGPIYNEQFF
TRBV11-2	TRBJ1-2	CASSLVAGGFYGYTF
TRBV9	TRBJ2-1	CASSVSGGSYNEQFF
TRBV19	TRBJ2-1	CASSIEEGWNEQFF
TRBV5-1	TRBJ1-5	CASSPNPNQPQHF
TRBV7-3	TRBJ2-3	CASGMGGGLDTDTQYF
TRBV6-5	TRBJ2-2	CASSYSAGGNTGELFF
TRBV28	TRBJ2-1	CASSPLRVRYNEQFF
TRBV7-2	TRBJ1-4	CASSPGPNNEKLFF
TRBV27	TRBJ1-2	CASSLSGPGYGYTF
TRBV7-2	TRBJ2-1	CASSLEAGVANEQFF
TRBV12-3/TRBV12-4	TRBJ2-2	CATGGNPGTGELFF
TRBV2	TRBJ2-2	CASMGRESVGELFF
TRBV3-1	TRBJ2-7	CASSQGQGGGYEQYF
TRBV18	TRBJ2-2	CASRRDSANTGELFF
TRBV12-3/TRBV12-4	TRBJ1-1	CASRQGKENTEAFF
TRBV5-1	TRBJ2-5	CASSFTAGEETQYF
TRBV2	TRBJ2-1	CASSEFTNEQFF
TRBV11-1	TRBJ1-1	CASSLTRTGHLSRMNTEAFF
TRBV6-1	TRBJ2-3	CASSGDFHSAQYF
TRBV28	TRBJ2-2	CASSSSDRGPNTGELFF
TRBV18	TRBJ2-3	CASSPIHRGRGTDTQYF
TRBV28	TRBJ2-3	CASSSPSTSAHTDTQYF
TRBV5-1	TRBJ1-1	CASSSISGPLDTEAFF
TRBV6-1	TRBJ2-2	CASTSEPGGAPGELFF